Listed here are 24 T cell receptor beta chains from one sample, sequenced in a study of T cell repertoires in cytomegalovirus infection (dated by TCRdb to about 2019). TCRdb shows the sequencer as Illumina HiSeq 1500. TCRdb ran its own pipeline on the public reads, namely fastp trimming at Q25 and MiXCR clone calling, and kept in-frame beta chains. Records with the same CDR3 protein are collapsed into one entry carrying the most frequent genes and DNA. The sample table records 150,000 to 200,000 distinct CDR3 sequences; about 15% of these occur just once. The ten most abundant clones make up 20% to 30% of the sample. The sample taken for sequencing was PBMCs. Every receptor here comes from a human donor in good health (CMV status not recorded). Some clones in this sample may be carry-over from other donors' samples.

The chain recombines TRBV30 with TRBJ1-2, with a weak D call TRBD1 (6 bases). Between the trimmed V and J ends, which lost 0 bases and 7 bases, there was a span of 12 bases. The CDR3 length is 13 residues. Germline CDR1 and CDR2: GTSNPN and SVGIG (reference sequence). This CDR3 is CAWSVPGAVGYTF. Here the CDR3 DNA reads TGTGCCTGGAGTGTTCCGGGGGCAGTTGGCTACACCTTC.

Note on this clonotype: This clone may be a read error of a much larger clone one base away. The gene calls are TRBV7-9 and TRBJ1-2; D is perhaps TRBD1 (5 bases). This CDR3 contains 13 residues. The germline V gene has CDR1 SEHNR and CDR2 FQNEAQ (reference sequence). The DNA for the CDR3 is TGTGCCAGCAGCTTACCAGGGAGGTATGGCTACAGCTTC. As protein: CASSLPGRYGYSF.

This chain links TRBV5-5 with TRBJ1-2, with 8 positions matching TRBD1. The length of the CDR3 is 15 residues. Germline V CDR1 and CDR2: SGHKS, YYEKEE (reference sequence). V shed 2 bases, J shed 4 bases, and the junction held 7 bases outside the gene matches. The CDR3 region has the DNA TGTGCCAGCAGCTTTGAGACAGGGGTGGGCTATGGCTACACCTTC. This sequence encodes CASSFETGVGYGYTF. Filled out from reference TRBV5-5 and TRBJ1-2, the complete variable domain reads DAGVTQSPTHLIKTRGQQVTLRCSPISGHKSVSWYQQVLGQGPQFIFQYYEKEERGRGNFPDRFSARQFPNYSSELNVNALLLGDSALYLCASSFETGVGYGYTFGSGTRLTVV.

The J gene is TRBJ2-7, the V gene TRBV6-6; 7 bases are a match to TRBD2. This CDR3 region has 14 residues. With 7 bases clipped from V and 2 bases from J, the junction kept 8 bases outside the gene matches. Germline CDR1 is MNHNY and CDR2 is SVGAGI (reference sequence). The CDR3 loop reads CASTPPGLPYEQYF. In DNA, the CDR3 is TGTGCCAGCACCCCTCCGGGACTACCCTACGAGCAGTACTTC.

This clonotype was picked up a small number of times. The chain joins TRBV3-1 to TRBJ2-2; D remains ambiguous. The germline V gene has CDR1 LGHDT and CDR2 YNNKEL (reference sequence). The length of the CDR3 is 16 residues. V lost 0 bases and J 0 bases, leaving 8 bases between the germline ends. The CDR3 reads CASSQENSANTGELFF. The CDR3 region has the DNA TGTGCCAGCAGCCAAGAAAACAGCGCGAACACCGGGGAGCTGTTTTTT.

In this sample, this clonotype turned up many times. The chain carries TRBV7-2 and TRBJ2-1; the match to TRBD2 covers 8 bases. Germline V gives CDR1 SGHTA, CDR2 FQGNSA. The CDR3 has 16 amino acids. J gave up 9 bases and V 0 bases, and 10 bases lay outside the gene matches. The CDR3 region is CASSLARGGRQGEQFF. In nucleotides, the CDR3 is TGTGCCAGCAGCTTAGCGCGGGGCGGGAGGCAGGGTGAGCAGTTCTTC.

Only a few counts were recorded for this clonotype. V usage is TRBV20-1 and J usage is TRBJ1-5, with a tentative D call TRBD1 (6 bases). Germline V gene data show CDR1 as DFQATT and CDR2 as SNEGSKA (reference sequence). This CDR3 has 15 residues. V was pared by 0 bases and J by 6 bases, with 15 bases between. CDR3 protein: CSARDGAGVSQPQHF. The CDR3 coding sequence is TGCAGTGCTAGAGATGGGGCAGGGGTAAGTCAGCCCCAGCATTTT.

A few counts support this clonotype. This chain's CDR3 is CASSAGTGGLNTGELFF. CDR3 nucleotide sequence: TGTGCCAGCAGCGCCGGGACAGGGGGCCTTAACACCGGGGAGCTGTTTTTT. The chain combines TRBV5-5 with TRBJ2-2; 12 positions agree with TRBD1. This CDR3 has 17 amino acids. Germline values: CDR1 SGHKS, CDR2 YYEKEE (reference sequence). The ends lost 4 bases at V and 2 bases at J; junction bases unmatched: 6.

This clonotype was counted many times. The V call is TRBV6-1, the J call TRBJ1-6, with no clear D. Trimming left V 5 bases short and J 3 bases short, with 8 bases between. The CDR3 contains 14 residues. CDR1 and CDR2 (germline): MNHNS, SASEGT. The CDR3 bases are TGTGCCAGCAGTCACGAGGGCTATAATTCACCCCTCCACTTT. Translating it yields CASSHEGYNSPLHF.

The rearrangement joins TRBV5-6 to TRBJ1-1; D gene uncertain. The CDR3 runs to 17 residues. V lost 4 bases and J lost 0, with 19 bases in between. Germline V gene lookup returns CDR1 SGHDT and CDR2 YYEEEE. The CDR3 sequence: CASSLGELRLMNTEAFF. As DNA, the CDR3 is TGTGCCAGCAGCCTTGGAGAGCTACGCCTTATGAACACTGAAGCTTTCTTT.

The J gene is TRBJ1-2, the V gene TRBV20-1; D is unresolved. The CDR3 length is 12 residues. Germline lookup yields CDR1 DFQATT and CDR2 SNEGSKA (reference sequence). The V end was cut by 1 base, the J end by 4 bases, with 7 bases between. The CDR3 DNA reads as TGCAGTGCTAGAGGGGGAAGCTATGGCTACACCTTC. This codes for CSARGGSYGYTF.

J is TRBJ2-7 and V is TRBV6-5, with 8 positions matching TRBD1. Germline CDR1 is MNHEY and CDR2 is SVGAGI. V shed 0 bases, J shed 5 bases, and the junction held 9 bases outside the gene matches. The CDR3 spans 16 residues. CDR3 DNA sequence: TGTGCCAGCAGTTACTCTGCAGGGGGCTTCGTCCACGAGCAGTACTTC. Its protein is CASSYSAGGFVHEQYF.

This clonotype was detected a few times. The chain uses TRBV7-2 and TRBJ1-3; no definite D call. Trimming took 3 bases from V and 6 from J, leaving 3 bases between them. The germline V gene has CDR1 SGHTA and CDR2 FQGNSA. The CDR3 has 11 residues. As DNA, the CDR3 is TGTGCCAGCAGCTTCCAAAACACCATATATTTT. Protein: CASSFQNTIYF.

This clonotype was seen many times. The chain uses TRBV7-9 and TRBJ2-3; 8 bases are a match to TRBD2. Trimming at V came to 5 bases and at J to 2 bases, leaving 9 bases not matched to a gene. The CDR3 consists of 16 residues. CDR1 is SEHNR, CDR2 FQNEAQ, per germline (reference sequence). The CDR3 bases are TGTGCCAGCAGCGGCTTTGAGCGGGGGATCACAGATACGCAGTATTTT. Amino acids: CASSGFERGITDTQYF.

This clonotype was detected many times. This chain links TRBV7-2 with TRBJ1-1; D might be TRBD1 (5 bases). Per germline, CDR1 SGHTA and CDR2 FQGNSA. CDR3 length: 13 amino acids. The V and J ends lost 5 bases and 5 bases respectively, with 12 bases between them. CDR3 DNA: TGTGCCAGCAGCCTTCGACAGAATACTGAAGCTTTCTTT. Amino acid sequence: CASSLRQNTEAFF.

This clonotype was counted many times. The CDR3 sequence is CASSTGHIQYF. In DNA form, the CDR3 reads TGTGCCAGTAGTACCGGACACATTCAGTACTTC. The chain has TRBV19 and TRBJ2-4; D is ambiguous. V was cut by 4 bases and J by 8 bases, with 6 bases left in between. This CDR3 is 11 amino acids long. Germline CDR1 is LNHDA and CDR2 is SQIVND (reference sequence).

Ten or more counts support this clonotype. V usage is TRBV7-2 and J usage is TRBJ1-2; unclear D gene. Between the trimmed V and J ends, which lost 3 bases and 12 bases, there was a span of 14 bases. This CDR3 contains 12 residues. CDR1 is SGHTA, CDR2 FQGNSA, per germline. The CDR3 here is CASSFGEGLHTF. For the CDR3, the DNA is TGTGCCAGCAGCTTTGGGGAGGGCCTACACACCTTC.

The chain couples TRBV5-4 to TRBJ2-3; no clear D. In germline, CDR1 is SGHNT, CDR2 YYREEE (reference sequence). This CDR3 has 13 residues. The V and J ends lost 1 base and 2 bases respectively, with 5 bases between them. The CDR3 DNA is TGTGCCAGCAGCTTGCGGCCCACAGATACGCAGTATTTT. It yields the protein CASSLRPTDTQYF.

This clonotype has at least ten counts. The rearrangement uses TRBV7-9 and TRBJ1-1, with D uncertain. Trimming left V 4 bases short and J 3 bases short, with 12 bases between. CDR1 and CDR2 from the germline V gene are SEHNR and FQNEAQ (reference sequence). The CDR3 runs 14 residues. The DNA for the CDR3 is TGTGCCAGCAGCTCCCACCCTTCGGACACTGAAGCTTTCTTT. Translated: CASSSHPSDTEAFF.

The table lists this clonotype with many counts. The chain links TRBV12-3 or TRBV12-4 to TRBJ2-7; D possibly corresponds to TRBD1 (6 bases). V gave up 5 bases and J gave up 6 bases, with 20 bases separating them. The CDR3 spans 15 residues. The CDR3 loop reads CASSPQTGYASEQYF. The CDR3, as DNA: TGTGCCAGCAGTCCCCAGACAGGTTATGCCTCCGAGCAGTACTTC.

The chain recombines TRBV7-9 with TRBJ1-1; perhaps TRBD1 as D (5 bases). Germline values: CDR1 SEHNR, CDR2 FQNEAQ (reference sequence). The V and J ends lost 1 base and 2 bases respectively, with 14 bases between them. The CDR3 totals 16 residues. In DNA, the CDR3 is TGTGCCAGCAGCTTAGGCAGGGCGGCGAAAAACACTGAAGCTTTCTTT. Amino acid sequence: CASSLGRAAKNTEAFF.

This clonotype was detected many times. The chain uses TRBV7-8 and TRBJ2-7; 9 bases match TRBD2. V dropped 2 bases and J dropped 6; count of bases not matched to a gene: 8. The CDR3 is 15 amino acids. CDR1 is SGHVS and CDR2 is FQNEAQ in the germline V gene. In DNA, the CDR3 is TGTGCCAGCAGCTTATACGCGGGAGGGCCCGGCGAGCAGTACTTC. Amino acids: CASSLYAGGPGEQYF.

The chain links TRBV6-5 to TRBJ2-3; 8 bases are a match to TRBD1. From germline, CDR1 is MNHEY and CDR2 SVGAGI. After removal of 5 bases from V and 4 bases from J, the junction contained 11 bases not matched to a gene. This CDR3 has 16 residues. Here the CDR3 reads CASSRRTGFRADTQYF. Here the CDR3 DNA reads TGTGCCAGCAGTCGTAGGACAGGGTTTAGGGCAGATACGCAGTATTTT.

This clonotype is medium-sized by share. J is TRBJ2-1 and V is TRBV5-1; the match to TRBD2 covers 8 bases. The CDR3 totals 16 residues. V lost 1 base to trimming and J lost 8 bases; unmatched junction nucleotides: 11. In germline, CDR1 is SGHRS, CDR2 YFSETQ. CDR3 amino acids: CASSLNVREGLDEQFF. In DNA form, the CDR3 reads TGCGCCAGCAGCTTGAACGTCCGGGAGGGCCTCGATGAGCAGTTCTTC.